This T cell receptor beta chain emerged from a study of response to subunit inactivated influenza vaccine. This clonotype was seen at least ten times. Germline V gene data show CDR1 as DFQATT and CDR2 as SNEGSKA (reference sequence). The CDR3 covers 15 residues. V was shortened by 1 base and J by 4 bases, with 14 bases between the two germline ends. TCRdb used MiXCR to reprocess the RT-PCR reads, holding one entry per CDR3 protein. The table lists about 520,000 distinct CDR3 sequences, roughly 7.9% of them singletons, with over 10% in the top ten. Sequenced here: PBMCs from blood, sampled roughly 24 months after vaccination. The sequence was collected from a man aged 50 to 75 who received an inactivated influenza vaccine. V usage is TRBV20-1 and J usage is TRBJ2-1; D is possibly TRBD2 (6 bases). Written as DNA, the CDR3 is TGCAGTGCTAGAGTAGCGGCCAGGGTGTACAATGAGCAGTTCTTC. It is translated as CSARVAARVYNEQFF.